Sequencing of this T cell receptor (beta chain) was carried out in a study of shared clonotypes between healthy human individuals (dated by TCRdb to the early 2020s). At the level of the whole study: The cohort included a few men and a couple of women between 18 and 49 years of age. The study deeply sequenced blood TCR repertoires of several healthy adults to estimate repertoire size and the extent of clonotype sharing between individuals. Each donor's leukapheresis produced roughly between roughly 0.85 and 9.5 billion PBMCs. For each donor, CD4 naive and CD4 memory were each run on three plates, CD8 naive on two plates, and CD8 memory on one plate. Different laboratories and diverse techniques were used to prepare libraries and sequence TCR repertoires, to increase sequencing depth and limit assay-specific biases. Beyond this particular receptor, the publication reports: Because the study included a small number of donors, the genetic and exposure-history diversity represented was limited. Sharing across a handful of donors was observed for approximately 4.6% of naive CD4, less than 4% of naive CD8, 2% to 2.5% of memory CD4, and roughly 0.43% of memory CD8 clonotypes. Naive subsets generally had larger estimated clonotype richness than memory subsets did. Pairwise subsampling led to the expectation that sequencing depth would affect the degree of clonotype sharing among donors. Compared with non-shared clonotypes, clonotypes shared by all four sorted-subset donors had higher generation probabilities. Even with the large sequencing depth, rarefaction of the sorted-subset datasets indicated that sequencing was incomplete. Only blood was sampled, and tissue TCR repertoires likely differ from those in blood.

Trimmed from V: 6 bases; trimmed from J: 8 bases; junction bases lacking a gene match: 16. The CDR3 contains 18 residues, cysteine and phenylalanine counted. Only CDR3 DNA remains: 54 bases, in frame from the first base. CDR1 and CDR2 (MDHEN, SYDVKM) derive from the germline V gene. With regard to this clone: Its antigen remains unidentified. Base-call qualities are not available, and no considerably larger clone is one nucleotide away.

CD8 naive samples were obtained by positive selection for CCR7 among CD45RO-negative cells, yielding a CD45RA+CCR7+ population from which TemRA cells were excluded. Healthy HIV-negative adults with no recently reported acute infections or vaccinations were included as donors. Every donor was a Caucasian adult residing in Nashville, Tennessee, USA. Blood was collected by leukapheresis, and PBMCs were isolated by Ficoll-Histopaque density gradient centrifugation and then cryopreserved in liquid nitrogen vapor phase. Purity and quantity of every magnetically sorted T cell population were checked by analytical flow cytometry. Genomic DNA was isolated from each sorted fraction and quantified by UV absorbance on a Nanodrop 2000c. TCR CDR3 regions were amplified from genomic DNA by multiplex PCR using the deep immunoSEQ assay. Extracted genomic DNA from each cell subset was distributed evenly across all wells of several immunoSEQ 96-well plates, and each plate was treated as a replicate. For sorted subsets, each replicate PCR was loaded with about 0.2 ug genomic DNA, equivalent to some 31,000 T cell genomes. Purified libraries were quantified with a Qubit 3.0 fluorometer, sized on a Bioanalyzer 2100, and re-quantified with the KAPA Library Quantification kit. Every immunoSEQ 96-well plate was sequenced on a dedicated single-read 150-cycle Illumina NextSeq 550 flow cell. The authors' pipeline ran thus. Because the immunoSEQ output held only junctional sequences and lacked quality scores, the filtering could not match the filtering applied to full-length reads. To assign V/J genes and CDR3, sequences were annotated using PyIR, a Python wrapper for IgBLAST v1.9, with IMGT germline references. Reads were removed for weak V/J assignments (E-value above 1e-6), missing CDR3, stop codons, out-of-frame junctions, or ambiguous translated residues. V3J clonotypes were defined as sequences sharing an identical inferred V gene, J gene, and CDR3 amino acid sequence. The percentage overlap between two repertoires was calculated by dividing the number of shared unique clonotypes by the size of the smaller repertoire. RTK rarefaction, the Chao1 estimator, and Recon v2.1 estimates of unobserved clonotypes were used to assess repertoire richness. Generation probabilities for all TCRbeta clonotypes obtained by the gDNA method from several donors were computed using OLGA. The immuneACCESS repertoire file appears here via TCRdb, limited to in-frame rearrangements. These files lack a portion of the clones; in checked studies, under half of the deficit traces to unresolved V genes, and the cause of the others is not known. V, J and clone size are taken as reported in that table, and D and trimming were inferred from the DNA itself. This sample is represented by roughly 2,000,000 clones; around 95% of them were singletons. Roughly 1.7% of the sample lies in the top ten.

The sequence came from a man between 18 and 35 years old in good health. Some clones in this sample may be carry-over from other donors' samples. The specimen sequenced was naive CD8+ T cells from PBMCs. This specimen's cell subset or site label, per the study, means: CD45RA+CCR7+. The rearranged chain carries TRBV28 and TRBJ1-4; TRBD1 matches 12 bases in the middle. In nucleotide form, the sequence is TGTGCCAGCAGCGCCGAGGGACAGGGGGCCGCCCGGGGGGAAAAACTGTTTTTT. Its amino acids are CASSAEGQGAARGEKLFF. The full variable domain, with segments outside the CDR3 supplied by the reference TRBV28 and TRBJ1-4 proteins, appears as DVKVTQSSRYLVKRTGEKVFLECVQDMDHENMFWYRQDPGLGLRLIYFSYDVKMKEKGDIPEGYSVSREKKERFSLILESASTNQTSMYLCASSAEGQGAARGEKLFFGSGTQLSVL.